This T cell receptor beta chain was sequenced in a study of blood T cells in healthy people across ages (dated by TCRdb to 2014 to 2015). Background on the whole study: Template switching captured roughly one uniquely barcoded TCR beta cDNA molecule per two T cells in model experiments. Using the same blood draw, the study looked at two additional independent replicas of 1 million unique cDNA reads for two donors, one aged 18 to 30 and the other aged 80 or older. The study measured age-related changes in TCR beta repertoire diversity using deep sequencing normalized with unique cDNA molecular identifiers. The donors were divided into four age groups: young (average around 15 years), middle-aged (about 40), aged (about 56) and long-lived (roughly 88). To avoid experimental bias, donors of different ages were randomly spread across the sequencing lanes. On the study overall, not on this receptor specifically: The percentage of naive T cells measured by flow cytometry correlated strongly with observed TCR beta diversity. The long-lived group showed more naive CD4+ T cells, fewer expanded clones and increased TCR diversity than the aged group, suggesting age selection. Donor CMV infection status was unknown, potentially confounding age-related changes in expanded clonotypes. Observed TCR beta diversity per million T cells fell roughly linearly with age, and a significant reduction was already apparent by age about 43. Total diversity estimates from one million sequenced T cells were considered lower bounds and underestimates. Bulk unsorted PBMC profiling prevented conclusive comparison of naive and antigen-experienced compartments.

The library came from 5' RACE. The instrument given in TCRdb is Illumina HiSeq 2500. A second PCR of roughly 7 to 11 cycles was performed with a sample-barcoded 5' primer and a J-beta primer mix. A template-switch 5' adaptor carrying 12 random nucleotides introduced a unique molecular identifier onto each TCR beta cDNA molecule. Each sample yielded at least 3 million CDR3-containing paired-end reads. All of the RNA was converted into first-strand cDNA using the Mint cDNA synthesis kit, with a TRBC-specific oligonucleotide serving as the primer. All cDNA was treated with uracil-DNA glycosylase and then went through a first 18-cycle PCR with the universal primers M1SS and BC2_uni_R. Processing in the source paper ran as follows. Normalization of each sample was performed by random selection of 1 million high-quality reads, each carrying a distinct molecular identifier. Reads with shared molecular identifiers were discarded instead of being binned into consensus sequences. MiTCR, with a Q25 quality threshold and the strictest error-elimination algorithm, was used for CDR3 identification, clonotype clustering and error correction. A nonparametric unseen species model with Euler transformation was used to estimate a lower bound on total TCR beta diversity. Using fastp at Q25 and MiXCR, TCRdb reprocessed the public reads and kept productive beta chains. Rows with a matching CDR3 protein are joined into one entry that keeps the most common DNA and genes. TCRdb's processing, not the authors', yielded these V and J calls. Recorded for this sample are about 1.7 million distinct CDR3 sequences; roughly 28% of them occurred a single time. 7.7% of the sample comes from the top ten.

The CDR3 numbers 15 residues from cysteine through phenylalanine. The retained sequence is limited to the CDR3, 45 bases, with the frame set at the first base. Based on the germline V gene (reference sequence), the CDR1 and CDR2 sequences are DFQATT and SNEGSKA. V trim: 2 bases; J trim: 4 bases; unmatched bases: 8. The donors were roughly 40 Caucasian individuals from Russia, aged roughly 6 to 90 years, who were systemically healthy. Roughly 9 milliliters of peripheral blood were drawn from each donor into EDTA-treated Vacutainer tubes. Ficoll-Paque density-gradient centrifugation was used to isolate PBMCs, with at least 6.5 million per sample. Trizol reagent was used to extract total RNA from PBMCs, with at least 5 micrograms per sample. The percentages of naive CD45RAhigh/CD27high T cells were determined by flow cytometry on a PBMC aliquot from every donor. Of note for this clonotype: Its antigen target is currently unknown. The sample holds no much larger clone one base away, and base qualities are not on file.

The sequence was collected from a woman aged 25 to 39 in good health. The chain is made from TRBV20-1 and TRBJ2-3; TRBD2 agrees with 8 junctional bases. Specimen: blood. The CDR3 protein: CSARSPREAADTQYF. The bases are TGCAGTGCTAGAAGTCCGCGGGAGGCGGCAGATACGCAGTATTTT.